The text below deals with one T cell receptor (beta chain). CDR3 length: 16 residues. Germline lookup yields CDR1 MNHNS and CDR2 SASEGT. Losses at the gene ends were 5 bases for V and 2 bases for J; bases not matched to a gene: 11. These data originate in a study of cytomegalovirus exposure and HLA in healthy donors. PCR employed 60 Vbeta and 13 Jbeta primers. Only in-frame clones appear in the TCRdb table, and some are missing; sequencing was by immunoSEQ multiplex PCR. Among about 160,000 clones listed, 79% were seen once. The chain joins TRBV6-1 to TRBJ2-5; TRBD1 agrees at 7 bases. Sequenced input: PBMCs. The sequence was collected from a human donor in good health. The CDR3 here is CASSQGTVRVQETQYF. The CDR3 nucleotides read TGTGCCAGCAGTCAAGGGACAGTGCGTGTTCAAGAGACCCAGTACTTC.